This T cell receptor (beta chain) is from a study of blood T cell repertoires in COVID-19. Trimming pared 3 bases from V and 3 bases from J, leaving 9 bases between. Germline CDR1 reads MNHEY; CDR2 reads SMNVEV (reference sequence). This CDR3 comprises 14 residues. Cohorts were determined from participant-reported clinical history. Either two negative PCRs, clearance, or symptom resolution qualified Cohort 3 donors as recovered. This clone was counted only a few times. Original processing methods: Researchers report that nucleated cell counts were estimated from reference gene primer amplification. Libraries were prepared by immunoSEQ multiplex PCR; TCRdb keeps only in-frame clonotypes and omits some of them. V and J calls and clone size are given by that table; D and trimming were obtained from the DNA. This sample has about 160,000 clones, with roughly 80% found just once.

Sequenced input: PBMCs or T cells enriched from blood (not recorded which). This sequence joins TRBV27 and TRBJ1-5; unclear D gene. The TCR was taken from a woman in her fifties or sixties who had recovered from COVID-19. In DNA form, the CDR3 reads TGTGCCAGCAGTTTGCACAGCTTCAATCAGCCCCAGCATTTT. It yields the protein CASSLHSFNQPQHF.